This T cell receptor (beta chain) was identified in a study of cytomegalovirus exposure and HLA in healthy donors. Whole-study results and caveats: In vitro work confirmed that three CMV-associated chains recognize CMV antigens. Analyzed later, association rates of TCRs varied across HLA loci, with DRB1 most and HLA-C fewest.

Notes on this clone: The antigen is not known.

As for the donors, each was a healthy bone marrow donor. Primers for the PCR totalled 60 Vbeta and 13 Jbeta. Data came from immunoSEQ multiplex PCR; TCRdb stores just in-frame clones and leaves some out. The sample holds around 140,000 clones, around 87% seen once. The sequenced sample was PBMCs. The clonotype originates from a woman younger than 45 in good health and CMV-seronegative.

CDR3 nucleotides: TGTGCCAGCAGCGTATGGGCACACAATGAGCAGTTCTTC. Amino acids: CASSVWAHNEQFF. V and J are TRBV9 and TRBJ2-1; D unresolved. Germline loops: CDR1 SGDLS, CDR2 YYNGEE. This CDR3 comprises 13 residues. V was pared by 1 base and J by 5 bases, with 7 bases between.